Reported below is one TCR beta chain. Its antigen is undetermined. This record belongs to a study of blood T cells in healthy people across ages. General study points: Older age coincided with a roughly linear decline in TCR beta diversity per million T cells.

Trimming left V 0 bases short and J 8 bases short, with 13 bases between. The V gene's germline CDR1 is KGHSH and CDR2 LQKENI. This CDR3 region has 15 residues. Combining a sample-barcoded 5' primer with a J-beta primer mix, a second PCR ran for about 6 to 12 cycles. TCRdb reanalysed the 5' RACE reads using MiXCR and keeps one entry per CDR3 protein. Of some 1,000,000 distinct CDR3 sequences in the sample, under 30% were seen once. Another study also made use of these data, one on T cells of mothers and their children. That paper notes: Study donors consisted of a few healthy Caucasian mothers and their six children.

The chain couples TRBV18 to TRBJ2-2, with D perhaps TRBD2 (6 bases). This sequence originates from a girl aged 2 to 10 in good health. The sequenced sample consisted of blood. The DNA of the CDR3 is TGTGCCAGCTCACCACCTGGGACTCCTTCTGGGGAGCTGTTTTTT. It translates to CASSPPGTPSGELFF. Supplemented by reference TRBV18 and TRBJ2-2, the full variable domain reads NAGVMQNPRHLVRRRGQEARLRCSPMKGHSHVYWYRQLPEEGLKFMVYLQKENIIDESGMPKERFSAEFPKEGPSILRIQQVVRGDSAAYFCASSPPGTPSGELFFGEGSRLTVL.